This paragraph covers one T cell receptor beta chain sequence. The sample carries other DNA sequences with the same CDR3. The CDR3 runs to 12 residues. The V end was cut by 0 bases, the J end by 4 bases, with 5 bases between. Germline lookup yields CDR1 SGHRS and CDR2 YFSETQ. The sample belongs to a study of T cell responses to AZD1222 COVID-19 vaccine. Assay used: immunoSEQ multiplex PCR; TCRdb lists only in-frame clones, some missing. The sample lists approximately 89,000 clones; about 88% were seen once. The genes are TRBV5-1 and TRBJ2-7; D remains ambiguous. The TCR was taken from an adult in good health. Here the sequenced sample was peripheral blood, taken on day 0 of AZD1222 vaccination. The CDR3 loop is CASSLDGYEQYF. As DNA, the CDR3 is TGCGCCAGCAGCTTGGATGGTTACGAGCAGTACTTC.